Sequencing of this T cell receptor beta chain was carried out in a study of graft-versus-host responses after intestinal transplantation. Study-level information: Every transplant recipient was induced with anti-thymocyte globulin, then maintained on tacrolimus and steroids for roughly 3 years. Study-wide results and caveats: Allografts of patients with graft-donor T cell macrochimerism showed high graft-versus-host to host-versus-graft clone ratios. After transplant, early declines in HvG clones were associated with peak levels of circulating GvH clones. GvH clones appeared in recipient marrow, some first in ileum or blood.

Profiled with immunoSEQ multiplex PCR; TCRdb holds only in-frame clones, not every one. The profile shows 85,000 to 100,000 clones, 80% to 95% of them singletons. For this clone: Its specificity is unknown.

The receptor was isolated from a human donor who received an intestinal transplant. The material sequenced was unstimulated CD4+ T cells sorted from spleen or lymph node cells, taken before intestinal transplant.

This CDR3 reads CASSLVFLVGQNTGELFF. The CDR3 coding sequence is TGTGCCAGCAGCTTAGTCTTTTTGGTGGGCCAGAACACCGGGGAGCTGTTTTTT. This chain connects TRBV7-9 to TRBJ2-2; D remains unclear. Germline CDR1 is SEHNR and CDR2 is FQNEAQ (reference sequence). Trimming pared 1 base from V and 1 base from J, leaving 16 bases between. The CDR3 runs 18 residues.